One and the same sample provided the 13 T cell receptor beta chains below, sequenced in a study of blood T cell repertoires in COVID-19. The assay was immunoSEQ multiplex PCR, and TCRdb's table has in-frame clones only and misses some. The sample has 95,000 to 100,000 clones, 79% seen once. Sequenced: peripheral blood. The receptors stem from a woman aged 80 or over with active or convalescent COVID-19.

V usage is TRBV4-2 and J usage is TRBJ1-4; a weak D match, TRBD1 (6 bases). The V end was cut by 3 bases, the J end by 14 bases, with 28 bases between. Germline V gene lookup returns CDR1 LGHNA and CDR2 YNFKEQ. This CDR3 spans 17 amino acids. This CDR3 reads CASSQPNGGRQAVLLFF. The DNA of the CDR3 is TGTGCCAGCAGCCAGCCTAACGGCGGGAGACAGGCGGTTTTGCTGTTTTTT.

The chain couples TRBV6-1 to TRBJ1-4, with 9 bases aligning to TRBD1. V was pared by 3 bases and J by 2 bases, with 7 bases of the junction left unmatched. This CDR3 contains 17 residues. CDR1 is MNHNS and CDR2 is SASEGT in the germline V gene. The chain's CDR3 is CASSDGPGTGTNEKLFF. The CDR3 nucleotides read TGTGCCAGCAGTGATGGACCCGGGACAGGGACTAATGAAAAACTGTTTTTT.

The V and J genes are TRBV7-9 and TRBJ1-2; TRBD1 aligns across 7 bases. V was pared by 3 bases and J by 8 bases, with 9 bases of the junction left unmatched. The CDR3 contains 14 residues. CDR1 and CDR2 from the germline V gene are SEHNR and FQNEAQ (reference sequence). CDR3 region: CASSLGTVLFGYTF. The CDR3 nucleotides read TGTGCCAGCAGCTTGGGGACAGTCCTCTTCGGCTACACCTTC.

The chain combines TRBV20-1 with TRBJ1-2; 12 positions match TRBD1. CDR3 size: 14 residues. CDR1 and CDR2 from the germline V gene are DFQATT and SNEGSKA (reference sequence). V was pared by 3 bases and J by 5 bases, with 4 bases of the junction left unmatched. The CDR3 reads CSASPGQGAYGYTF. CDR3 nucleotides: TGCAGTGCTAGTCCGGGACAGGGGGCATATGGCTACACCTTC.

The rearrangement joins TRBV19 to TRBJ1-6, with D unresolved. V was trimmed by 2 bases and J by 7 bases, leaving 9 bases between them. The CDR3 consists of 14 residues. Per the germline V gene, CDR1 is LNHDA and CDR2 is SQIVND (reference sequence). In nucleotides, the CDR3 is TGTGCCAGTAGTATAACGGGGATCAATTCACCCCTCCACTTT. Amino acid sequence: CASSITGINSPLHF. Looking up the rest from reference TRBV19 and TRBJ1-6 gives the full variable domain: DGGITQSPKYLFRKEGQNVTLSCEQNLNHDAMYWYRQDPGQGLRLIYYSQIVNDFQKGDIAEGYSVSREKKESFPLTVTSAQKNPTAFYLCASSITGINSPLHFGNGTRLTVT.

This clone was recorded only once. The chain joins TRBV5-1 to TRBJ1-2, with TRBD1 matching over 12 bases. There are 15 residues in the CDR3. Germline values: CDR1 SGHRS, CDR2 YFSETQ. V lost 3 bases, J lost 5 bases, and 5 bases stayed unmatched. The CDR3: CASSYGTGGLYGYTF. DNA for the CDR3: TGCGCCAGCAGCTATGGGACAGGGGGCTTGTATGGCTACACCTTC.

The gene calls are TRBV28 and TRBJ2-7; TRBD2 might be the D (7 bases). The CDR3 length is 16 residues. The V end was cut by 7 bases, the J end by 5 bases, with 24 bases between. The germline V gene has CDR1 MDHEN and CDR2 SYDVKM. The CDR3 reads CASTPPGGQRRHEQYF. DNA of the CDR3: TGTGCCAGCACTCCGCCGGGGGGCCAGAGGCGCCACGAGCAGTACTTC.

This clone has more than one count but fewer than ten. The V and J genes are TRBV10-1 and TRBJ2-3; 8 bases agree with TRBD2. CDR3 size: 15 residues. The germline CDR1 and CDR2 sequences are WNHNN and SYGVQD (reference sequence). V trimming: 4 bases; J trimming: 5 bases; junction bases outside the gene matches: 8. DNA for the CDR3: TGCGCCAGCAGTGTAAGCGGGAGAGGTGGAGATACGCAGTATTTT. This translates into CASSVSGRGGDTQYF.

This chain joins TRBV19 and TRBJ1-4, with D possibly being TRBD1 (5 bases). V lost 4 bases and J lost 0, with 15 bases in between. The CDR3 consists of 17 residues. Germline CDR1 and CDR2: LNHDA and SQIVND (reference sequence). CDR3 region: CASSTNLPGPTNEKLFF. CDR3 DNA sequence: TGTGCCAGTAGTACAAATCTACCAGGGCCAACTAATGAAAAACTGTTTTTT.

The rearrangement links TRBV11-2 to TRBJ2-5, with TRBD2 matching over 9 bases. CDR1 SGHAT and CDR2 FQNNGV come from the germline V gene. The CDR3 length is 16 residues. V lost 1 base and J lost 5; bases outside the gene matches: 8. For the CDR3, the DNA is TGTGCCAGCAGCTTAGGAGGCATAGCGGGAGTTGAGACCCAGTACTTC. Amino acid sequence: CASSLGGIAGVETQYF.

The V and J genes are TRBV19 and TRBJ2-1; 11 nucleotides align to TRBD2. The trim removed 9 bases at V and 7 bases at J, leaving 8 bases unmatched. The CDR3 is made up of 14 amino acids. Germline V gives CDR1 LNHDA, CDR2 SQIVND (reference sequence). CDR3 residues: CASQLAGEMNEQFF. The CDR3, as DNA: TGTGCCAGCCAACTAGCGGGAGAAATGAATGAGCAGTTCTTC.

V usage is TRBV28 and J usage is TRBJ1-6; TRBD1 matches at 7 bases. With V trimmed by 5 bases and J by 14 bases, 15 bases remained unmatched. CDR1 and CDR2 (germline): MDHEN, SYDVKM. This CDR3 is built from 15 residues. The CDR3 region is CASSPFGDSRGALHF. The CDR3 coding sequence is TGTGCCAGCAGTCCTTTCGGGGACAGCCGAGGGGCCCTCCACTTT.

The chain carries TRBV20-1 and TRBJ1-4, with D possibly being TRBD1 (6 bases). Germline V CDR1 and CDR2: DFQATT, SNEGSKA (reference sequence). V was pared by 3 bases and J by 5 bases, with 13 bases between. The CDR3 is 14 amino acids. Here the CDR3 reads CSASSGQGNEKLFF. Here the CDR3 DNA reads TGCAGTGCTAGTTCGGGGCAGGGGAATGAAAAACTGTTTTTT.